This T cell receptor beta chain was documented in a study of T cells in Graves' hyperthyroidism and ophthalmopathy. Trimming removed 0 bases from V and 1 base from J, with 7 bases in between. Germline values: CDR1 MNHEY, CDR2 SVGAGI. The CDR3 extends over 14 amino acids. Study-wide points: Also found in blood were most expanded thyroid clonotypes above 0.001.

Among ophthalmopathy patients, the Clinical Activity Score reached at least 3, the NOSPECS grade reached at least 4, and duration remained under 3 months. What was amplified from RNA transcripts were TCR beta CDR3 regions. TCR CDR3 underwent first-round RT-PCR with the HTBI primer set. TCRdb recomputed calls from the multiplex PCR reads with MiXCR, one row per CDR3 protein. The sample includes 600,000 or so distinct CDR3 sequences, about 14% of them seen just once. This clonotype occurred many times. Its antigen is undetermined. Material for sequencing was blood. The sequence came from a woman aged 45 to 65 with Graves' ophthalmopathy. The gene calls are TRBV6-5 and TRBJ2-7, with TRBD2 as a possible D gene (6 bases). CDR3 residues: CASSYSEGSYEQYF. The CDR3 DNA reads as TGTGCCAGCAGTTACTCGGAGGGATCCTACGAGCAGTACTTC.